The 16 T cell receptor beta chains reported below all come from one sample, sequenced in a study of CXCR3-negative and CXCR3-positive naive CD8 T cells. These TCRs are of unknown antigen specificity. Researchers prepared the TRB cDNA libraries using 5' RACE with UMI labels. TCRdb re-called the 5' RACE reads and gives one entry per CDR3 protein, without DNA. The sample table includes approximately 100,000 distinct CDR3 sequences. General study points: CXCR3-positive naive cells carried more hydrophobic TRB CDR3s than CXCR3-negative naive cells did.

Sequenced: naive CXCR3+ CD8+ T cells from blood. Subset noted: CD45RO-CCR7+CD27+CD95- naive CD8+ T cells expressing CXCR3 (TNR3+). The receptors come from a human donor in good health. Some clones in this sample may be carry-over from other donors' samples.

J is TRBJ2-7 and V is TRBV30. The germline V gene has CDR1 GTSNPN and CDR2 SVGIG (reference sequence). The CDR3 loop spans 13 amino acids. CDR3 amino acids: CAWSGVLAYEQYF.

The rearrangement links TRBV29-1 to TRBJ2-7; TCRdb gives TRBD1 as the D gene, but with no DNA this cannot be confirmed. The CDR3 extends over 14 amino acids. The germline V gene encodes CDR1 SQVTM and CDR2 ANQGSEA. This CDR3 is CSVVQGAVIYEQYF.

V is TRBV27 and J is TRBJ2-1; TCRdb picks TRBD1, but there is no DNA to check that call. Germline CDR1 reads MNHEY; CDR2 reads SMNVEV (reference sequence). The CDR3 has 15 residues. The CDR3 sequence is CASSLAGTNYNEQFF.

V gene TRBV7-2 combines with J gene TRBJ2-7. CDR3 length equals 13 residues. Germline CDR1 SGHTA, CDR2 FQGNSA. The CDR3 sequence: CASSLFSAYEQYF.

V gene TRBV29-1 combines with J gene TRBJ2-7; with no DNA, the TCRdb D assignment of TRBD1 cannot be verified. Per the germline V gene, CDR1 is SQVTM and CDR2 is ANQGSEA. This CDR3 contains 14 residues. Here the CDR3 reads CSVGAEDSRYEQYF.

The CDR3: CASMSVRDRETQYF. This chain connects TRBV3-1 to TRBJ2-5; the TCRdb call, TRBD1, lacks DNA for checking. The CDR3 sequence is 14 residues long. Germline assignment: CDR1 LGHDT and CDR2 YNNKEL (reference sequence).

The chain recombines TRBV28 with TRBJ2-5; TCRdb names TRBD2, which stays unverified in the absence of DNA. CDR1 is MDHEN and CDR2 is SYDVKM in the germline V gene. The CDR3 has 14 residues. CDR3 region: CASSEGRGPKTQYF. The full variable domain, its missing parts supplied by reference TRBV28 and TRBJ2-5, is DVKVTQSSRYLVKRTGEKVFLECVQDMDHENMFWYRQDPGLGLRLIYFSYDVKMKEKGDIPEGYSVSREKKERFSLILESASTNQTSMYLCASSEGRGPKTQYFGPGTRLLVL.

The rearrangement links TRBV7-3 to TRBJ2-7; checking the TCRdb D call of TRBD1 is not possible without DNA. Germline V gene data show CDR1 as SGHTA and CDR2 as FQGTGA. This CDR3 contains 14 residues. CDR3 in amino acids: CASSLEDTSYEQYF.

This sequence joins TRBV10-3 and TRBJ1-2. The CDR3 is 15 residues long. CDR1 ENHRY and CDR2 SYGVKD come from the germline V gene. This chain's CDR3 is CAIHNDTKANYGYTF.

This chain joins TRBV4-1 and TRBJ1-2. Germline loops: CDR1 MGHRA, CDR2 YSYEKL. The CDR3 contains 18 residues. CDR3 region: CASSQDPLGADPNYGYTF.

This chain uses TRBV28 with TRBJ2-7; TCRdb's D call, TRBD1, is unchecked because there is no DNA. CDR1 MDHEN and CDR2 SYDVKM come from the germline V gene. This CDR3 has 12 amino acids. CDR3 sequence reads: CASSFDSYEQYF.

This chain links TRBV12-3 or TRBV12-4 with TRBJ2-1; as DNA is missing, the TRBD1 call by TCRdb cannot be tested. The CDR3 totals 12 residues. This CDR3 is CASRNQGVEQFF.

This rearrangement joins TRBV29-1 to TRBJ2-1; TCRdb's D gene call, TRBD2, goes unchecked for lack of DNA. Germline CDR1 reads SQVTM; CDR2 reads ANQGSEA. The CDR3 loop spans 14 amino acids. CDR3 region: CSAVIAGGSDEQFF.

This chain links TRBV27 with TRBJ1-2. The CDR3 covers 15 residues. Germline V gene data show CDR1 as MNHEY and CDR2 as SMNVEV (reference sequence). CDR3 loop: CASSLSGGRADGYTF.

CDR3 residues: CASSLAKTGVLVDEKLFF. The chain links TRBV7-6 to TRBJ1-4; the D call from TCRdb, TRBD1, cannot be confirmed without DNA. Germline lookup yields CDR1 SGHVS and CDR2 FNYEAQ. The CDR3 is made up of 18 amino acids.

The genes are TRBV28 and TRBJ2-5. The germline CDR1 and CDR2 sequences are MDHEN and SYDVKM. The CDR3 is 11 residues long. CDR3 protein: CASSSWETQYF.